These T cell receptor beta chains were read from a single sample in a study of shared clonotypes between healthy human individuals. Clones were read by immunoSEQ multiplex PCR, and TCRdb kept only the in-frame ones, dropping some. The sample gives roughly 720,000 clones, 90% of which show up once; 30% to 40% is in the top ten. The sample consisted of memory CD8+ T cells from PBMCs. The receptor set was obtained from a man aged 18 to 29 in good health. Some clones in this sample may be carry-over from other donors' samples. Both conserved end residues are part of each CDR3. D genes are given only for firm matches. Rows give clone size only sometimes, using once, few, many, or a class for an expanded clone.

D | size | J | V | DNA | CDR3
. | . | TRBJ1-5 | TRBV7-9 | TGTGCCAGCAGCCCCGGGGTGGGGAATTTGGGCAGCAATCAGCCCCAGCATTTT | CASSPGVGNLGSNQPQHF
TRBD1 | . | TRBJ2-2 | TRBV27 | TGTGCCAGCAGGGGACAGACAGGCACCGGGGAGCTGTTTTTT | CASRGQTGTGELFF
. | . | TRBJ1-4 | TRBV4-1 | TGCGCCAGCAGCCAAGATATGGTCCAGGGTGAAAAACTGTTTTTT | CASSQDMVQGEKLFF
. | . | TRBJ2-1 | TRBV7-9 | TGTGCCAGCAGCCAGCGGAGGGGCCTCGACAATGAGCAGTTCTTC | CASSQRRGLDNEQFF
. | many | TRBJ1-4 | TRBV11-2 | TGTGCCAGCAGCTCCCGCAGGGGCGATCGGGAAAAACTGTTTTTT | CASSSRRGDREKLFF
. | . | TRBJ1-2 | TRBV19 | TGTGCCAGTAGTCCGGACGGTAACTATGGCTACACCTTC | CASSPDGNYGYTF
TRBD2 | once | TRBJ2-3 | TRBV7-2 | TGTGCCAGCAGCTCGACTAGCCTTTTCACAGATACGCAGTATTTT | CASSSTSLFTDTQYF
. | . | TRBJ2-7 | TRBV19 | TGTGCCAGTAGTATAGCCCTTCGGGCTGTCTACGAGCAGTACTTC | CASSIALRAVYEQYF
. | . | TRBJ2-5 | TRBV4-3 | TGCGCCAGCAGCCAAGTGGGGCTAGGGCCCAGTAGGTACTTC | CASSQVGLGPSRYF
. | . | TRBJ1-5 | TRBV27 | TGTGCCAGCAGGGGAACAGGGCCATGGCAGCCCCAGCATTTT | CASRGTGPWQPQHF
. | . | TRBJ1-1 | TRBV27 | TGTGCCAGCAGTTTATCCCCGTACACTGAAGCTTTCTTT | CASSLSPYTEAFF
. | . | TRBJ2-3 | TRBV28 | TGTGCCAGCAGTTTATTGGTGGGCCGTATTCGGGGTACGCAGTATTTT | CASSLLVGRIRGTQYF
TRBD1 | . | TRBJ1-2 | TRBV5-8 | TGTGCCAGCAGCTTGGACAGGGGGCTGGGTGGCTACACCTTC | CASSLDRGLGGYTF
. | . | TRBJ2-7 | TRBV28 | TGTGCCAGCAGCGACGGGGTCGTCAGCGAGCAGTACTTC | CASSDGVVSEQYF
. | . | TRBJ1-5 | TRBV23-1 | TGCGCCAGCAGTCAATCGGTCCGATCCGATCAGCCCCAGCATTTT | CASSQSVRSDQPQHF
. | . | TRBJ2-2 | TRBV29-1 | TGCAGCGTTCGAATTTCGAACACCGGGGAGCTGTTTTTT | CSVRISNTGELFF
. | . | TRBJ1-4 | TRBV4-2 | TGTGCCAGCAGCCAGGCCGCGTGGTTAACTAATGAAAAACTGTTTTTT | CASSQAAWLTNEKLFF
. | . | TRBJ2-7 | TRBV9 | TGTGCCAGCAGCGTAGATAGCGGCGCCTACGAGCAGTACTTC | CASSVDSGAYEQYF
. | . | TRBJ1-2 | TRBV11-2 | TGTGCCAGCAGCCCTTATGGGATGGGGGCAGAGTATGGCTACACCTTC | CASSPYGMGAEYGYTF
. | . | TRBJ2-7 | TRBV15 | TGTGCCACCAGCAGGGCTTCAACGGGGTTCGAGCAGTACTTC | CATSRASTGFEQYF
. | . | TRBJ2-7 | TRBV27 | TGTGCCAGTCTCACTCTGACGAATTCCTACGAGCAGTACTTC | CASLTLTNSYEQYF
TRBD1 | . | TRBJ1-2 | TRBV5-6 | TGTGCCAGCAGCCCTGGACAGGGAATCTATGGCTACACCTTC | CASSPGQGIYGYTF
. | . | TRBJ2-1 | TRBV10-1 | TGCGCCAGCAGTGAGTTCGGAGGCAGCTCCTACAATGAGCAGTTCTTC | CASSEFGGSSYNEQFF
TRBD2 | once | TRBJ2-3 | TRBV27 | TGTGCCAGCAGCTTACCCACACTAGCGGGAGACACAGATACGCAGTATTTT | CASSLPTLAGDTDTQYF
. | few | TRBJ1-1 | TRBV2 | TGTGCCAGCAATAGACGGGGCTGGAACACTGAAGCTTTCTTT | CASNRRGWNTEAFF
. | . | TRBJ1-1 | TRBV11-3 | TGTGCCAGCAGCTGGGGGGCTGGGATCACTGAAGCTTTCTTT | CASSWGAGITEAFF
. | . | TRBJ2-7 | TRBV28 | TGTGCCAGCAGGGTACGGGGCTACGAGCAGTACTTC | CASRVRGYEQYF
. | . | TRBJ2-7 | TRBV20-1 | TGCAGTGCTAGAGGGGACGAGCAGTACTTC | CSARGDEQYF
TRBD2 | once | TRBJ2-7 | TRBV28 | TGTGCCAGCAGTTTCCTACTAGCGGAGGGCTACGAGCAGTACTTC | CASSFLLAEGYEQYF
. | . | TRBJ2-7 | TRBV5-8 | TGTGCCAGCAGCCGATGGGACACCTACGAGCAGTACTTC | CASSRWDTYEQYF
. | once | TRBJ1-2 | TRBV5-5 | TGTGCCAGCAGCTTGGCGGCAGCCGGCTATGGCTACACCTTC | CASSLAAAGYGYTF
. | . | TRBJ1-4 | TRBV15 | TGTGCCACCAGCAGGGGGGCTGGGGTAGGGGCCAATGAAAAACTGTTTTTT | CATSRGAGVGANEKLFF
. | . | TRBJ1-1 | TRBV5-1 | TGCGCCAGCAGCTTGGACCGCGTTATGAACACTGAAGCTTTCTTT | CASSLDRVMNTEAFF
. | . | TRBJ2-5 | TRBV27 | TGTGCCAGCACAGCCGGGACTTCAGAGACCCAGTACTTC | CASTAGTSETQYF
. | . | TRBJ2-1 | TRBV2 | TGTGCCACCCTACCTGCGGACTCGACAAGCTACAATGAGCAGTTCTTC | CATLPADSTSYNEQFF
TRBD1 | . | TRBJ2-1 | TRBV27 | TGTGCCAGCAGTTCCGGACAGGGTCTTGTCAATGAGCAGTTCTTC | CASSSGQGLVNEQFF
TRBD2 | . | TRBJ2-1 | TRBV15 | TGTGCCACCGGGGGGGATGAGCAGTTCTTC | CATGGDEQFF
. | few | TRBJ2-2 | TRBV9 | TGTGCCAGCAGCGTCGGGGACACCGGGGAGCTGTTTTTT | CASSVGDTGELFF
. | . | TRBJ2-3 | TRBV5-4 | TGTGCCAGCACCAACACAGATACGCAGTATTTT | CASTNTDTQYF